A selection of T cell receptor beta chains follows, all from one sample in a study of shared clonotypes between healthy human individuals. Clones were read by immunoSEQ multiplex PCR, and TCRdb kept only the in-frame ones, dropping some. In the table there are some 1,900,000 clones, over 85% of which are singletons. The specimen was naive CD8+ T cells sorted from blood. The receptors here all came from a man between 18 and 29 years old in good health. Each CDR3 is given with its conserved first and last residue. Fields, in order: D gene, clone size, J gene, V gene, CDR3 protein, CDR3 DNA. D genes are given only for firm matches. Part of the rows lack a size; the others show once, few, many or a class for expanded clones.

D: TRBD2; size: .; J: TRBJ2-1; V: TRBV7-9; CDR3: CASSLGTSGGFYNEQFF; DNA: TGTGCCAGCAGCTTAGGGACTAGCGGGGGGTTCTACAATGAGCAGTTCTTC
D: .; size: .; J: TRBJ2-7; V: TRBV9; CDR3: CASSVEGSLYEQYF; DNA: TGTGCCAGCAGCGTAGAGGGGTCCCTCTACGAGCAGTACTTC
D: .; size: .; J: TRBJ2-7; V: TRBV4-3; CDR3: CASSQAEGSSYEQYF; DNA: TGCGCCAGCAGCCAAGCGGAGGGAAGCTCCTACGAGCAGTACTTC
D: .; size: .; J: TRBJ2-7; V: TRBV5-8; CDR3: CASSPTGGPPYEQYF; DNA: TGTGCCAGCAGCCCCACGGGCGGCCCGCCCTACGAGCAGTACTTC
D: .; size: .; J: TRBJ1-6; V: TRBV7-2; CDR3: CASSSLTSSYNSPLHF; DNA: TGTGCCAGCAGCTCCCTAACCAGCTCCTATAATTCACCCCTCCACTTT
D: .; size: .; J: TRBJ2-5; V: TRBV28; CDR3: CASSPPGTLQETQYF; DNA: TGTGCCAGCAGTCCCCCCGGGACTCTACAAGAGACCCAGTACTTC
D: TRBD2; size: .; J: TRBJ2-7; V: TRBV6-7; CDR3: CASSYLWGLATYEQYF; DNA: TGTGCCAGCAGTTACTTATGGGGACTAGCTACCTACGAGCAGTACTTC
D: .; size: .; J: TRBJ2-2; V: TRBV5-1; CDR3: CASSLEEITGELFF; DNA: TGCGCCAGCAGCTTGGAAGAGATAACCGGGGAGCTGTTTTTT
D: .; size: .; J: TRBJ2-5; V: TRBV5-4; CDR3: CASSLGGSPAETQYF; DNA: TGTGCCAGCAGCTTGGGTGGTAGCCCCGCGGAGACCCAGTACTTC
D: .; size: few; J: TRBJ1-4; V: TRBV9; CDR3: CASSPDGNEKLFF; DNA: TGTGCCAGCAGCCCAGACGGGAATGAAAAACTGTTTTTT
D: TRBD1; size: .; J: TRBJ1-5; V: TRBV23-1; CDR3: CASSQSRGQGDQPQHF; DNA: TGCGCCAGCAGTCAATCGAGGGGACAGGGTGATCAGCCCCAGCATTTT
D: .; size: once; J: TRBJ2-3; V: TRBV29-1; CDR3: CSSAVGEDTQYF; DNA: TGCAGCTCTGCAGTAGGGGAGGATACGCAGTATTTT
D: TRBD1; size: few; J: TRBJ1-4; V: TRBV10-2; CDR3: CASSDWDRETNEKLFF; DNA: TGCGCCAGCAGTGATTGGGACAGGGAGACTAATGAAAAACTGTTTTTT
D: TRBD1; size: .; J: TRBJ2-3; V: TRBV7-9; CDR3: CASSPGATGGFIDTQYF; DNA: TGTGCCAGCAGCCCGGGGGCGACAGGGGGCTTCATAGATACGCAGTATTTT
D: .; size: .; J: TRBJ2-3; V: TRBV4-2; CDR3: CASSWTVSSTDTQYF; DNA: TGTGCCAGCAGCTGGACGGTCTCTAGCACAGATACGCAGTATTTT
D: .; size: .; J: TRBJ1-5; V: TRBV27; CDR3: CASSLMSLGNQPQHF; DNA: TGTGCCAGCAGTCTCATGTCCTTGGGCAATCAGCCCCAGCATTTT
D: TRBD2; size: .; J: TRBJ2-5; V: TRBV4-1; CDR3: CASSQDSGTGEQYF; DNA: TGCGCCAGCAGCCAAGATAGCGGGACGGGTGAGCAGTACTTC
D: TRBD2; size: .; J: TRBJ2-1; V: TRBV29-1; CDR3: CSVEAGLAGVFEQFF; DNA: TGCAGCGTGGAAGCGGGGCTAGCGGGAGTATTTGAGCAGTTCTTC
D: TRBD2; size: once; J: TRBJ2-7; V: TRBV27; CDR3: CASSSQLAGNYEQYF; DNA: TGTGCCAGCAGCTCCCAGCTAGCGGGGAACTACGAGCAGTACTTC
D: TRBD2; size: .; J: TRBJ2-7; V: TRBV2; CDR3: CASSAYTTSGTRLTYEQYF; DNA: TGTGCCAGCAGTGCTTACACGACTTCCGGGACTAGACTAACCTACGAGCAGTACTTC
D: TRBD1; size: once; J: TRBJ2-7; V: TRBV7-9; CDR3: CASSWDSNYEQYF; DNA: TGTGCCAGCAGCTGGGACAGTAACTACGAGCAGTACTTC
D: .; size: once; J: TRBJ2-7; V: TRBV7-7; CDR3: CASSSCEQYF; DNA: TGTGCTAGCAGCTCCTGTGAGCAGTACTTC
D: .; size: .; J: TRBJ2-3; V: TRBV30; CDR3: CAWSATDTQYF; DNA: TGTGCCTGGAGTGCCACAGATACGCAGTATTTT
D: TRBD2; size: .; J: TRBJ2-1; V: TRBV27; CDR3: CASGGTINNEQFF; DNA: TGTGCCAGCGGGGGGACTATCAACAATGAGCAGTTCTTC
D: .; size: .; J: TRBJ2-2; V: TRBV10-1; CDR3: CASSESPARAGTGELFF; DNA: TGCGCCAGCAGTGAGTCCCCTGCTCGCGCGGGCACCGGGGAGCTGTTTTTT
D: .; size: .; J: TRBJ2-7; V: TRBV12-5; CDR3: CASGLQGEVTEQYF; DNA: TGTGCTAGTGGTTTGCAGGGAGAAGTTACCGAGCAGTACTTC
D: .; size: .; J: TRBJ1-4; V: TRBV4-1; CDR3: CASSHGKLFF; DNA: TGCGCCAGCAGCCACGGAAAACTGTTTTTT
D: TRBD2; size: .; J: TRBJ2-1; V: TRBV6-4; CDR3: CASSATGLAESRYNEQFF; DNA: TGTGCCAGCAGTGCGACGGGACTAGCGGAGTCACGTTACAATGAGCAGTTCTTC
D: .; size: .; J: TRBJ2-2; V: TRBV29-1; CDR3: CSVEGGGATGELFF; DNA: TGCAGCGTTGAAGGAGGGGGAGCCACCGGGGAGCTGTTTTTT
D: TRBD1; size: .; J: TRBJ2-3; V: TRBV5-6; CDR3: CASSLGQGGTDTQYF; DNA: TGTGCCAGCAGCTTGGGACAGGGGGGCACAGATACGCAGTATTTT
D: .; size: .; J: TRBJ1-2; V: TRBV4-3; CDR3: CASSQSTVGEAFYGYTF; DNA: TGCGCCAGCAGCCAATCCACGGTGGGTGAAGCCTTCTATGGCTACACCTTC
D: TRBD2; size: .; J: TRBJ2-7; V: TRBV28; CDR3: CASSFGTSGSREYF; DNA: TGTGCCAGCAGTTTCGGGACTAGCGGGAGTAGGGAGTACTTC
D: .; size: .; J: TRBJ2-7; V: TRBV13; CDR3: CASGTRVTYEQYF; DNA: TGTGCCAGCGGCACCAGGGTAACCTACGAGCAGTACTTC